Only a few counts were recorded for the clone carrying this T cell receptor (beta chain). Sample-barcoded 5' priming and a J-beta primer mix drove a second PCR of roughly 7 to 11 cycles. TCRdb reprocessed the 5' RACE reads via MiXCR and lists one record per CDR3 protein. The table records 550,000 to 750,000 distinct CDR3 sequences, under 25% of them present only once. The sample originates from a study of blood T cells in healthy people across ages. V dropped 6 bases and J dropped 8; count of bases not matched to a gene: 8. CDR3 length: 14 amino acids. Germline V gene lookup returns CDR1 DFQATT and CDR2 SNEGSKA (reference sequence).

The V and J genes are TRBV20-1 and TRBJ1-6; 9 bases map to TRBD1. This sequence was found in a man aged 65 to 85 in good health. Material for sequencing was blood. The chain's CDR3 is CSARDRGAYSPLHF. The CDR3 DNA is TGCAGTGCCCGAGACAGGGGGGCCTATTCACCCCTCCACTTT.